This section outlines one T cell receptor (beta chain) sequence together with its context. What it binds is unknown. V lost 5 bases and J lost 9, with 15 bases in between. CDR1 DFQATT and CDR2 SNEGSKA come from the germline V gene (reference sequence). The CDR3 runs to 12 residues. The data were obtained in a study of identical twins. MiXCR, run by TCRdb on the 5' RACE reads, gives a single entry per CDR3 protein. Of roughly 1,500,000 distinct CDR3 sequences listed, roughly a third are singletons. Findings of the study overall: Out-of-frame alpha sequences common to twins exhibited a surplus of low generation probability. Less excess twin sharing appeared in beta out-of-frame sequences.

The sequenced sample was cord blood. This TCR was sampled from a newborn girl in good health. The gene calls are TRBV20-1 and TRBJ2-3, with a tentative D call TRBD1 (6 bases). The CDR3 coding sequence is TGCAGTGCTCGGACAGTTGGAGAGACGCAGTATTTT. Translation: CSARTVGETQYF.